The TCR beta chain described here comes from a study of cytomegalovirus exposure and HLA in healthy donors. Study outcomes and limitations: The study labeled fewer than 200 TCR beta chains cytomegalovirus-associated. TCR association rates varied by HLA locus in a later analysis, with DRB1 highest and HLA-C lowest.

The PCR contained 60 Vbeta and 13 Jbeta primers. The method was immunoSEQ multiplex PCR; TCRdb's version includes in-frame clones alone and lacks a portion of them. The table lists fewer than 200,000 clones, over 80% of them singletons. A remark on this clone: What it recognizes is unknown.

The V gene end was trimmed by 5 bases and the J gene end by 2 bases; junction bases not matched to a gene: 6. Germline V gene data show CDR1 as MNHNS and CDR2 as SASEGT. There are 15 residues in the CDR3. The clonotype comes from a man aged 50 to 60 in good health and CMV-seronegative. The chain employs TRBV6-1 and TRBJ2-3; 8 bases fit TRBD1. The sequencing input was PBMCs. The DNA of the CDR3 is TGTGCCAGCAGTACCGGACAGGGAACCACAGATACGCAGTATTTT. As protein: CASSTGQGTTDTQYF.